This section outlines one TCR beta chain sequence together with its context. Its antigen target is currently unknown. No much larger clonotype is one base removed from it; base qualities were not supplied. The CDR3, from cysteine to phenylalanine, totals 16 residues. The DNA shown is the 48-base CDR3, in frame from base 1. Based on the germline V gene, the CDR1 and CDR2 sequences are WSHSY and SAAADI. V and J are truncated by 3 bases and 2 bases respectively, leaving an intervening sequence of 14 bases. These data originate in a study of CD8 T cells in Susac syndrome (dated by TCRdb to 2018 to 2020). A note on the overall study: Among the sequenced Susac syndrome patients, six had clinically active disease and 8 or 9 were in clinical remission. Susac syndrome patients were therapy-naive, on corticosteroids (some also receiving IVIg), or on IVIg alone at blood withdrawal. The study used repertoire sequencing to test whether antigen drove CD8+ T cell activation and differentiation in Susac syndrome. CD8+ T cell repertoire clonality was compared between about a dozen healthy donors, approximately 14 Susac syndrome patients and 15 multiple sclerosis patients.

RNA was extracted using the RNeasy kit, and roughly 0.5 to 1 ug of the RNA was reverse transcribed with random hexamers. The immunoSEQ multiplex PCR assay, covering 54 Vbeta and 13 Jbeta segments, was used to amplify TCR beta CDR3 regions. PCR amplification bias was corrected using a synthetic template baseline for primer optimization and computational correction. For the original study's pipeline: Reads were annotated to V, D and J genes according to IMGT and were analyzed with immunoSEQ Analyzer, with only productive sequences retained. Clonality was computed as one minus Shannon entropy normalized by log2 of the number of productive unique sequences. For each patient and control, public and private clones were evaluated among the 100 most prevalent clones. A clone was defined as Susac-specific if it was absent from the healthy and MS cohorts, from over a thousand published viral clones and from other ImmuneACCESS disease sequences. TCRdb reprocessed the public reads (quality trimming at Q25 with fastp, clone calling with MiXCR) and kept in-frame beta chains. Rows matching on CDR3 protein sequence are summarized as one entry with the most common DNA and genes. The V and J calls reflect TCRdb's pipeline rather than the authors' work. This sample gives fewer than 90,000 distinct CDR3 sequences in total; over 85% of them show up just once. The ten largest clones capture approximately 0.45% of the sample.

High-throughput TCR beta sequencing profiled peripheral blood CD8+ and CD4+ T cells from healthy donors, Susac syndrome patients and multiple sclerosis patients. The Susac syndrome patients fulfilled recently defined diagnostic criteria for either definite or probable disease. Bulk CD8+ and CD4+ T cells were purified by magnetic negative isolation, while CD8+ TEMRA cells were enriched using FACS. Blood was drawn into EDTA tubes, processed within 24 hours, and PBMCs were isolated by density gradient centrifugation. PBMCs intended for TCR sequencing were cryopreserved in liquid nitrogen and were subsequently thawed in a 37 degrees C water bath. A purity of at least 90% was achieved for sorted or isolated CD4+, CD8+ and CD8+ TEMRA cells. On the study overall, not on this receptor specifically: Clonal expansion was seen in Susac syndrome CD8+ repertoires, peaking in CD8+ TEMRA cells and being greater in clinically active patients than in remitting ones. Approximately 17 and five Susac-specific public clones were found in the total CD8+ and CD8+ TEMRA repertoires, respectively. The TCR sequencing and HLA analysis was acknowledged to have included a relatively small number of individuals.

The rearranged segments are TRBV10-2 and TRBJ1-5, with no reliable assignment of the D segment. The TCR was taken from a human donor with Susac syndrome. Sequencing input: CD8+ T cells from PBMCs. The CDR3 protein sequence reads: CASSELGLGGNQPQHF. At the DNA level, the sequence is TGCGCCAGCAGTGAATTAGGGCTTGGGGGCAATCAGCCCCAGCATTTT.